A single sample is the source of the 6 T cell receptor beta chains below, sequenced in a study of blood T cell repertoires in COVID-19. Libraries were prepared by immunoSEQ multiplex PCR; TCRdb keeps only in-frame clonotypes and omits some of them. The sample carries some 110,000 clones, about 70% recorded once. The specimen was peripheral blood. The receptors stem from a human donor with acute or convalescent COVID-19. The donor label of this sample is uncertain.

This chain uses TRBV30 with TRBJ1-2; TRBD1 aligns across 9 bases. V shed 3 bases and J 4 bases; nucleotides not matched to a gene: 9. Germline V lookup: CDR1 GTSNPN, CDR2 SVGIG (reference sequence). This CDR3 contains 15 residues. This CDR3 is CAWRAGTGSLYGYTF. DNA of the CDR3: TGTGCCTGGAGAGCCGGGACAGGGTCCCTCTATGGCTACACCTTC.

J is TRBJ1-1 and V is TRBV29-1, with a weak D call TRBD1 (5 bases). V was trimmed by 6 bases and J by 5 bases, leaving 16 bases between them. The CDR3 length is 13 residues. Germline V gene lookup returns CDR1 SQVTM and CDR2 ANQGSEA. CDR3 sequence reads: CSVGARRGTEAFF. Here the CDR3 DNA reads TGCAGCGTCGGGGCCCGGCGGGGAACTGAAGCTTTCTTT.

V is TRBV14 and J is TRBJ1-4, with D possibly matching TRBD1 (5 bases). CDR3 length equals 16 residues. Germline lookup yields CDR1 SGHDN and CDR2 FVKESK. Between the trimmed V and J ends, which lost 3 bases and 0 bases, there was a span of 11 bases. The CDR3 here is CASSHLTGATNEKLFF. Written as DNA, the CDR3 is TGTGCCAGCAGCCACCTAACAGGTGCAACTAATGAAAAACTGTTTTTT.

The sample holds one count of this clone. The genes are TRBV5-5 and TRBJ2-2; D perhaps matches TRBD1 (6 bases). Germline lookup yields CDR1 SGHKS and CDR2 YYEKEE (reference sequence). Trimming pared 6 bases from V and 4 bases from J, leaving 19 bases between. The CDR3 loop spans 16 amino acids. In nucleotides, the CDR3 is TGTGCCAGCACTAATCGACCGGACAGATCCACCGGGGAGCTGTTTTTT. Its translation: CASTNRPDRSTGELFF.

This clone appeared once. This chain uses TRBV9 with TRBJ2-1, with D perhaps matching TRBD2 (6 bases). Germline CDR1 is SGDLS and CDR2 is YYNGEE. V was clipped by 0 bases and J by 3 bases, with 13 bases between them. The CDR3 extends over 16 amino acids. CDR3 coding DNA: TGTGCCAGCAGCGTAGGAGATCCAGCGGGCTACAATGAGCAGTTCTTC. This encodes CASSVGDPAGYNEQFF.

The J gene is TRBJ2-7, the V gene TRBV12-3 or TRBV12-4; D gene unclear. This CDR3 is 9 amino acids long. The germline V and J ends were trimmed by 4 bases and 7 bases, with 2 bases remaining between them. DNA of the CDR3: TGTGCCAGCAGTTCTGAGCAGTACGTC. Its protein product is CASSSEQYV.